This entry features one T cell receptor beta chain sequence. Its specificity is unknown. Only in-frame clones appear in the TCRdb table, and some are missing; sequencing was by immunoSEQ multiplex PCR. In the table there are over 130,000 clones, about 93% of which are singletons. The CDR3 length is 19 residues. The ends were cut back, 7 bases at V and 4 bases at J, with 34 bases in the middle. Germline V gene data show CDR1 as SQVTM and CDR2 as ANQGSEA. This entry comes from a study of T cell responses to AZD1222 COVID-19 vaccine. In the study overall: Pooled in the analysis were second doses at about 4 or about 12 weeks.

Study results and limitations: Spike-specific TCR repertoires showed rising breadth and depth after two AZD1222 doses. Donor demographics were predominantly white British with a female majority; clonal diversity may be underestimated.

The V call is TRBV29-1, the J call TRBJ1-2, with D perhaps TRBD1 (5 bases). The material sequenced was peripheral blood, taken on day 0 of AZD1222 vaccination. The receptor was isolated from an adult in good health. The CDR3 DNA follows: TGCAGCGCTGACTCTTCACCGGAACCCCGGCTTAGGGGATTCTATGGCTACACCTTC. This gives the protein CSADSSPEPRLRGFYGYTF.